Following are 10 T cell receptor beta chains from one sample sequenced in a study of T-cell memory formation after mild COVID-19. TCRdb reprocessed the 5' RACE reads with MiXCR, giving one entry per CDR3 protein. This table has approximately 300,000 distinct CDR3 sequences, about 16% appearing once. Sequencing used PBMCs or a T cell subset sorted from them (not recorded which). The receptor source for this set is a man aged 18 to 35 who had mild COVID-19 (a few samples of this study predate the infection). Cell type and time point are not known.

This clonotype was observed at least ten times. CDR3: CASSLPGRGLDTQYF. Written as DNA, the CDR3 is TGTGCCAGCAGTTTGCCGGGCCGGGGCCTAGATACGCAGTATTTT. The chain is built from TRBV28 and TRBJ2-3; either TRBD1 or TRBD2 may fit D (5 bases each). Germline lookup yields CDR1 MDHEN and CDR2 SYDVKM. V was shortened by 3 bases and J by 5 bases, with 15 bases between the two germline ends. The CDR3 is 15 amino acids.

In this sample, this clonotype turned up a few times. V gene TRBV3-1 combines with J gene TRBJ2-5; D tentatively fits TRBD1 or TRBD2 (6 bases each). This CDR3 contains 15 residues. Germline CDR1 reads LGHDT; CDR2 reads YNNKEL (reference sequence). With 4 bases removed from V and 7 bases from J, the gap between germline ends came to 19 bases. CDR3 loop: CASSLDRTLEGTQYF. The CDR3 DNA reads TGTGCCAGCAGCCTCGACAGGACCTTGGAGGGGACCCAGTACTTC.

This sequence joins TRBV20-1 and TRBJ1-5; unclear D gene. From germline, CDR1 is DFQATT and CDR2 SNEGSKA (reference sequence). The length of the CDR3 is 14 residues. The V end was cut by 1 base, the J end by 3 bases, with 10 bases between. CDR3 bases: TGCAGTGCTAGAGGAAGTTTCCTCAATCAGCCCCAGCATTTT. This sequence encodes CSARGSFLNQPQHF.

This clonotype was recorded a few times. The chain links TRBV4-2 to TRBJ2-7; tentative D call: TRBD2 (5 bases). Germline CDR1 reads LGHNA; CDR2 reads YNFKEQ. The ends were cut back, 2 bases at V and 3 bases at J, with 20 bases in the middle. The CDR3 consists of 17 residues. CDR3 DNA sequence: TGTGCCAGCAGCCAAAACCCCGAGGTCGGGGTGGGCTACGAGCAGTACTTC. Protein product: CASSQNPEVGVGYEQYF.

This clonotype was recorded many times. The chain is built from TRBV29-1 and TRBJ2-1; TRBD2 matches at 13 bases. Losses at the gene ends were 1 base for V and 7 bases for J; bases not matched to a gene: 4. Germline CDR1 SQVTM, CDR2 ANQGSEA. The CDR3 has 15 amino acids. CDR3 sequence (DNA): TGCAGCGTTGAAGCAACTAGCGGGGGGGCGAATGAGCAGTTCTTC. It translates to CSVEATSGGANEQFF.

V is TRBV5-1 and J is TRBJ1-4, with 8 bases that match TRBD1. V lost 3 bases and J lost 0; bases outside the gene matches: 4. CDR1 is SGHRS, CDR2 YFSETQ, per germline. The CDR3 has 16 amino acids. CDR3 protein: CASSYQGAATNEKLFF. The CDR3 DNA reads TGCGCCAGCAGCTACCAGGGGGCCGCAACTAATGAAAAACTGTTTTTT.

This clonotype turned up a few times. CDR3 DNA sequence: TGTGCCAGCAGCCCACTTATCTCTGGGGCCAACGTCCTGACTTTC. As protein: CASSPLISGANVLTF. This sequence joins TRBV6-2 or TRBV6-3 and TRBJ2-6, with D unclear. Per the germline V gene, CDR1 is MNHEY and CDR2 is SVGEGT. The CDR3 consists of 15 residues. Trimming took off 6 bases at V and 0 bases at J, with 9 bases between the two ends.

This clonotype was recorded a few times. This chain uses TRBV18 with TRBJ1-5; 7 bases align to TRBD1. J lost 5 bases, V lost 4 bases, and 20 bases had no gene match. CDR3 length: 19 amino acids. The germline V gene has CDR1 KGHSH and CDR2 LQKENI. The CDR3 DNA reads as TGTGCCAGCTCACACCTGCCACCTTCCCCCGGGACAGAGTATCAGCCCCAGCATTTT. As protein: CASSHLPPSPGTEYQPQHF.

CDR3 nucleotide sequence: TGTGCCAGCAGCTTGGGGCAGAAGGGGTCACCCCTCCACTTT. Translating gives CASSLGQKGSPLHF. The gene calls are TRBV7-9 and TRBJ1-6; D possibly corresponds to TRBD1 (5 bases). The CDR3 extends over 14 amino acids. Germline CDR1 is SEHNR and CDR2 is FQNEAQ (reference sequence). Trimming took 3 bases from V and 10 from J, leaving 13 bases between them.

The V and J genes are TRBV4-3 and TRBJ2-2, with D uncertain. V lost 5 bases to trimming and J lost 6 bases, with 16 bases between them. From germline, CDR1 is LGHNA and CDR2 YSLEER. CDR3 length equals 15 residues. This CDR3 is CASSSHFGGSGELFF. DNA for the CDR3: TGCGCCAGCAGCTCCCATTTTGGTGGCTCCGGGGAGCTGTTTTTT.